The rows below give T cell receptor beta chains drawn from one sample of a study of Graves' ophthalmopathy and Graves' hyperthyroidism. One entry per CDR3 protein, called by TCRdb with MiXCR from the multiplex PCR reads. This repertoire shows hundreds of thousands of distinct CDR3 sequences, around a fifth found once; its top ten account for approximately 40%. Sequenced: peripheral blood. The receptors were gathered from a woman in her fifties or sixties with Graves' ophthalmopathy. Each CDR3 is given with its conserved first and last residue. Each record gives: D gene, V gene, clone size, J gene, CDR3 DNA, CDR3 protein. The D gene is left open where the match is weak. Size is omitted from some rows. Given values are once, few, many or a class for expanded clones.

D: .
V: TRBV19
size: many
J: TRBJ1-5
DNA: TGTGCCAGTAGCCGGGACCCCACGGGGGGCAATCAGCCCCAGCATTTT
CDR3: CASSRDPTGGNQPQHF

D: TRBD2
V: TRBV6-1
size: many
J: TRBJ2-2
DNA: TGTGCCAGCATAGCCACGGGAGGGGTCGGGGAGCTGTTTTTT
CDR3: CASIATGGVGELFF

D: TRBD2
V: TRBV3-1
size: .
J: TRBJ2-7
DNA: TGTGCCAGCAGCCAAGCGGGGGGAAGCTCCTACGAGCAGTACTTC
CDR3: CASSQAGGSSYEQYF

D: .
V: TRBV19
size: many
J: TRBJ1-3
DNA: TGTGCCAGTAGTGGCTTCTCTGGAAACACCATATATTTT
CDR3: CASSGFSGNTIYF

D: .
V: TRBV11-1
size: many
J: TRBJ1-1
DNA: TGTGCCAGCAGTTTTCGGACGGGGAACACTGAAGCTTTCTTT
CDR3: CASSFRTGNTEAFF

D: .
V: TRBV9
size: many
J: TRBJ1-1
DNA: TGTGCCAGCAGCCCACTACTGCGGAACACTGAAGCTTTCTTT
CDR3: CASSPLLRNTEAFF

D: TRBD1
V: TRBV7-2
size: many
J: TRBJ2-4
DNA: TGTGCCAGCAGCTCCTACAGGGGAAACATTCAGTACTTC
CDR3: CASSSYRGNIQYF

D: .
V: TRBV2
size: .
J: TRBJ2-5
DNA: TGTGCCAGCACACTTTTTATCCAAGAGACCCAGTACTTC
CDR3: CASTLFIQETQYF

D: .
V: TRBV12-5
size: .
J: TRBJ2-2
DNA: TGTGCTAGTGCCTTAGACACCGGGGAGCTGTTTTTT
CDR3: CASALDTGELFF

D: TRBD2
V: TRBV6-4
size: many
J: TRBJ2-1
DNA: TGTGCCAGCAGTGACGGGGCGGGAGGGTCCTACAATGAGCAGTTCTTC
CDR3: CASSDGAGGSYNEQFF

D: TRBD2
V: TRBV19
size: many
J: TRBJ2-5
DNA: TGTGCCAGTAGTATAGTGACTAGCGGAGGTCAAGAGACCCAGTACTTC
CDR3: CASSIVTSGGQETQYF

D: TRBD2
V: TRBV3-1
size: .
J: TRBJ2-5
DNA: TGTGCCAGCAGCCATCGTACTAGCGGGAAAGAGACCCAGTACTTC
CDR3: CASSHRTSGKETQYF

D: TRBD2
V: TRBV15
size: many
J: TRBJ2-7
DNA: TGTGCCACCAGCAGTTGGGACTACGGAGGCGAGCAGTGCTTC
CDR3: CATSSWDYGGEQCF

D: .
V: TRBV7-3
size: many
J: TRBJ2-2
DNA: TGTGCCAGCAGCCTAGGGGGGCGGGATCGGACCGGGGAGCTGTTTTTT
CDR3: CASSLGGRDRTGELFF

D: .
V: TRBV13
size: .
J: TRBJ1-1
DNA: TGTGCCAGCAGCAGCTTCGGACAGGAAGCTTTCTTT
CDR3: CASSSFGQEAFF

D: TRBD1
V: TRBV5-1
size: many
J: TRBJ2-7
DNA: TGCGCCAGCAGCTCGGGGACAGGTAACTCCTACGAGCAGTACTTC
CDR3: CASSSGTGNSYEQYF

D: .
V: TRBV20-1
size: many
J: TRBJ1-2
DNA: TGCAGTGCTTTCTCGAGACAGTCCTTTGGCTACACCTTC
CDR3: CSAFSRQSFGYTF

D: .
V: TRBV12-3/TRBV12-4
size: .
J: TRBJ1-2
DNA: TGTGCCAGCAGCCGGGGCTCGACGATCTATGGCTACACCTTC
CDR3: CASSRGSTIYGYTF

D: .
V: TRBV30
size: many
J: TRBJ1-2
DNA: TGTGCCTGGAGTAGGGACGGTAACTATGGCTACACCTTC
CDR3: CAWSRDGNYGYTF

D: .
V: TRBV29-1
size: many
J: TRBJ2-5
DNA: TGCAGCGTTGAGTCCGGACGAGAGACCCAGTACTTC
CDR3: CSVESGRETQYF

D: .
V: TRBV20-1
size: many
J: TRBJ2-7
DNA: TGCAGTGCTAGTATTTCCTCACCGGGGGCCGACGAGCAGTACTTC
CDR3: CSASISSPGADEQYF

D: TRBD1
V: TRBV14
size: few
J: TRBJ2-7
DNA: TGTGCCAGCAATCAGGGTCCGGACAGGGAGCTGGAGCAGTACTTC
CDR3: CASNQGPDRELEQYF

D: .
V: TRBV7-2
size: many
J: TRBJ1-1
DNA: TGTGCCAGCAAGGCCAGGGGCTACACTGAAGCTTTCTTT
CDR3: CASKARGYTEAFF

D: TRBD2
V: TRBV7-3
size: .
J: TRBJ2-7
DNA: TGTGCCAGCAGCATGATAGCGGGAATGGGAGTCTACGAGCAGTACTTC
CDR3: CASSMIAGMGVYEQYF

D: TRBD2
V: TRBV20-1
size: few
J: TRBJ2-2
DNA: TGCAGTGTCAGAACTAGCGGGAGACCGAACACCGGGGAGCTGTTTTTT
CDR3: CSVRTSGRPNTGELFF

D: .
V: TRBV5-1
size: many
J: TRBJ1-1
DNA: TGCGCCAGCAGCTTGGTGGATTTCGCTGAAGCTTTCTTT
CDR3: CASSLVDFAEAFF

D: .
V: TRBV29-1
size: many
J: TRBJ2-7
DNA: TGCAGCGGAATCTCAGGGGCAACCTACGAGCAGTACTTC
CDR3: CSGISGATYEQYF

D: TRBD2
V: TRBV12-3/TRBV12-4
size: many
J: TRBJ2-7
DNA: TGTGCCAGCAGTTTAGGACTAGCGGGTAGCAACGAGCAGTACTTC
CDR3: CASSLGLAGSNEQYF